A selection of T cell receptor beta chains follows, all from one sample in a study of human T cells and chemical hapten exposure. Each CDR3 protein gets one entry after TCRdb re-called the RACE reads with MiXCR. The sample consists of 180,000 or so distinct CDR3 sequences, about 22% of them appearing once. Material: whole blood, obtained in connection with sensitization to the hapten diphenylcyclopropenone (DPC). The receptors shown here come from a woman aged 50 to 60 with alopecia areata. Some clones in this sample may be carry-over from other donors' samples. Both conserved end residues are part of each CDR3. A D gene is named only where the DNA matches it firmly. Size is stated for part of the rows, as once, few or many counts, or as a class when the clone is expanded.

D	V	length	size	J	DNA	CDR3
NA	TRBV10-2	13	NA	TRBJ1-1	TGCGCCAGTGGAAGACTGAGGCCCACTGAAGCTTTCTTT	CASGRLRPTEAFF
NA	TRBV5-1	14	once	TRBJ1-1	TGCGCCAGCAGCCTGAATTGGGGGAACACTGAAGCTTTCTTT	CASSLNWGNTEAFF
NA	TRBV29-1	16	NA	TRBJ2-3	TGCAGCGGTGTCATTCCCCTGCGGTCCCTGACAGATACGCAGTATTTT	CSGVIPLRSLTDTQYF
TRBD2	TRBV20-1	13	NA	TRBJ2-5	TGCAGTGCCCGACTAGCGGGAGGAGAGACCCAGTACTTC	CSARLAGGETQYF
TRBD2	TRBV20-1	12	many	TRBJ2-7	TGCAGTGCCGGGGGAGGGTCCTACGAGCAGTACTTC	CSAGGGSYEQYF
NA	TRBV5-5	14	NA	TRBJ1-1	TGTGCCAGCAGCTTGTTTGGGGGGAACACTGAAGCTTTCTTT	CASSLFGGNTEAFF
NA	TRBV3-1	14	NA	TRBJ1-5	TGTGCCAGCAGCCCCGGGGACCCAAATCAGCCCCAGCATTTT	CASSPGDPNQPQHF
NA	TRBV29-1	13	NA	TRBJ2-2	TGCAGCGGTGCCGAAATGAACACCGGGGAGCTGTTTTTT	CSGAEMNTGELFF
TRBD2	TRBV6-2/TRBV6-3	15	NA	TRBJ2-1	TGTGCCAGCACCGCTAGCGGGAGTCCCTACAATGAGCAGTTCTTC	CASTASGSPYNEQFF
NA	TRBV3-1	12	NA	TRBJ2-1	TGTGCCAGCAGCCATACCTATAGTGAGCAGTTCTTC	CASSHTYSEQFF
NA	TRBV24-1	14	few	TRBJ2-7	TGTGCCACCAGTCCCATACCGACCGCCTACGAGCAGTACTTC	CATSPIPTAYEQYF
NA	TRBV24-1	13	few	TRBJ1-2	TGTGCCACCAGTGGGACAGTTAACTATGGCTACACCTTC	CATSGTVNYGYTF
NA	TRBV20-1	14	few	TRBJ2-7	TGCAGTGCTAGTCGTCTAGCGAGCTCCCGGGAGCAGTACTTC	CSASRLASSREQYF
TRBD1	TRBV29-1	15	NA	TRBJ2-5	TGCAGCGTTGGATCCCGGACAGGGGGCCGGGGTACCCAGTACTTC	CSVGSRTGGRGTQYF
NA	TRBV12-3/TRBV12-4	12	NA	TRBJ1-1	TGTGCCAGCAGCAGGGACTCCAAAGGAGCTTTCTTT	CASSRDSKGAFF
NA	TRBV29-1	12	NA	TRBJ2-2	TGCAGCGTTGCAGAATGGGCCGGGGAGCTGTTTTTT	CSVAEWAGELFF
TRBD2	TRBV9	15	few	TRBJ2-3	TGTGCCAGCAGCAGGACTAGCGGGGGGACAGATACGCAGTATTTT	CASSRTSGGTDTQYF
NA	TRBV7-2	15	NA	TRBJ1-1	TGTGCCAGCAGCTTAGCTAATGGGGGGGTGACTGAAGCTTTCTTT	CASSLANGGVTEAFF
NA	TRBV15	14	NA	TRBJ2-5	TGTGCCACCAGCAGTAACCGGGGGCTGGAGACCCAGTACTTC	CATSSNRGLETQYF
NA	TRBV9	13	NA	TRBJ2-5	TGTGCCAGCAGCGCGAACCCACTCGAGACCCAGTACTTC	CASSANPLETQYF
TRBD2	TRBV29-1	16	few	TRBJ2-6	TGCAGCGCCTCACTAGCGGGAGGTTCCGGGGCCAACGTCCTGACTTTC	CSASLAGGSGANVLTF
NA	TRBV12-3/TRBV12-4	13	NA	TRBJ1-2	TGTGCCAGCAGTTTTTCGGGAGGCTATGGCTACACCTTC	CASSFSGGYGYTF
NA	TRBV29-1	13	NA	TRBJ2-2	TGCAGCGTTCCCGGACAGAATAGCGGGGAGCTGTTTTTT	CSVPGQNSGELFF
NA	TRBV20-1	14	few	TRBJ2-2	TGCAGTGCTAGAGCATCCTTGGGACCCGGGGAGCTGTTTTTT	CSARASLGPGELFF
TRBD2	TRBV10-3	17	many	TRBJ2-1	TGTGCCATCAGCCTGAGAGGACTAGCGGGGATAATTGGGGAGCAGTTCTTC	CAISLRGLAGIIGEQFF
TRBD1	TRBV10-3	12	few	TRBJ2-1	TGTGCCTGCGGACAGGGATGGAATGAGCAGTTCTTC	CACGQGWNEQFF
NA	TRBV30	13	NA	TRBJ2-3	TGTGCCTGGAGTCGGGTCTTGACAGATACGCAGTATTTT	CAWSRVLTDTQYF
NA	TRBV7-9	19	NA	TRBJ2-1	TGTGCCAGCAGCTCTCAAACTGCGAGGCGGGACGGGTCCTACAATGAGCAGTTCTTC	CASSSQTARRDGSYNEQFF
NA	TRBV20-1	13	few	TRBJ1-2	TGCAGTGCAAGCGAAGGGGCAAGCTATGGCTACACCTTC	CSASEGASYGYTF
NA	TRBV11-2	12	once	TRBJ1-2	TGTGCCAGCAGCCGAGGGGGCTATGGCTACACCTTC	CASSRGGYGYTF
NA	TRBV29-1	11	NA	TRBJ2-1	TGCAGCGTTGGACCCGCGGGTGAGCAGTTCTTC	CSVGPAGEQFF
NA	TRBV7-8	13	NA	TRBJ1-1	TGTGCCAGCAGCTTTAGGAGGGCCACTGAAGCTTTCTTT	CASSFRRATEAFF
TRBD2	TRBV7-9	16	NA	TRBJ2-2	TGTGCCAGCAGCTTCCTCAGCGGGGTTAACACCGGGGAGCTGTTTTTT	CASSFLSGVNTGELFF
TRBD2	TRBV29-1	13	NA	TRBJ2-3	TGCAGCGTTCGCGGGAGGGTGACAGATACGCAGTATTTT	CSVRGRVTDTQYF
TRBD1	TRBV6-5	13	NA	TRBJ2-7	TGTGCCAGCCGAAGACAGGGGAACTACGAGCAGTACTTC	CASRRQGNYEQYF
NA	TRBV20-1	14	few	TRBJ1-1	TGCAGTGCTAGGGTGGGGCCGGCGAACACTGAAGCTTTCTTT	CSARVGPANTEAFF
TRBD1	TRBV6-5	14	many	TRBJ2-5	TGTGCCAGCAGTGTCGACAGGGTTTTGGAGACCCAGTACTTC	CASSVDRVLETQYF
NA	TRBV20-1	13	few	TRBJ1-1	TGCAGTGCTAGGACGGTTATGAACACTGAAGCTTTCTTT	CSARTVMNTEAFF
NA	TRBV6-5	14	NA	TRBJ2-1	TGTGCCAGCAGTTATGGAGACACATACAATGAGCAGTTCTTC	CASSYGDTYNEQFF
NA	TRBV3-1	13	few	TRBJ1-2	TGTGCCAGCAGCCCAAAGGTGGGCCATGGCTACACCTTC	CASSPKVGHGYTF
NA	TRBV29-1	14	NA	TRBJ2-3	TGCAGCGTTGAATTTGGGATAGGGACAGATACGCAGTATTTT	CSVEFGIGTDTQYF
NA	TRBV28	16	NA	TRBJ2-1	TGTGCCAGCAGTTCCGGGACGGGAAATCGCGGCAATGAGCAGTTCTTC	CASSSGTGNRGNEQFF
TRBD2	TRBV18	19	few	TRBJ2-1	TGTGCCAGCTCACCAACGACCTACGGGCTAGCGGTACCCTACAATGAGCAGTTCTTC	CASSPTTYGLAVPYNEQFF